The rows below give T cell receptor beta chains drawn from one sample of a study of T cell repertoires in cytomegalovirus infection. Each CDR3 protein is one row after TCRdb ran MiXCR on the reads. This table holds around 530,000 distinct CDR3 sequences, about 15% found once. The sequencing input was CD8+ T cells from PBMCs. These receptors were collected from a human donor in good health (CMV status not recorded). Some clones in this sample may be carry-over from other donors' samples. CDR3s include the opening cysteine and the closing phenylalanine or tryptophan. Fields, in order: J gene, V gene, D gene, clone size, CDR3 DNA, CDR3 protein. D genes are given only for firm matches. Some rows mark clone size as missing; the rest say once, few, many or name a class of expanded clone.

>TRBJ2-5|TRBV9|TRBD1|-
TGTGCCAGCAGCGCGACGGGGACAGGGCAAGAGACCCAGTACTTC
CASSATGTGQETQYF
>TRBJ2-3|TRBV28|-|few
TGTGCCAGCCGTACTCCTGGGATGTGGCGGGGTGGGGTGAATACGCAGTATTTT
CASRTPGMWRGGVNTQYF
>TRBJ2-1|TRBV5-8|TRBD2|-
TGTGCCAGCAGCCCGGGACTAGCGGTAGTAATTGATGAGCAGTTCTTC
CASSPGLAVVIDEQFF
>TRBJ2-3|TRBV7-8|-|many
TGTGCCAGCAGCTTAAAGGTTGCAGTCACAGATACGCAGTATTTT
CASSLKVAVTDTQYF
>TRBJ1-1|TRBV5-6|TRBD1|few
TGTGCCAGCAGCTGGGGACAGGGTGAAGCTTTCTTT
CASSWGQGEAFF
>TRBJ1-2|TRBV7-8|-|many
TGTGCCAGCAGCTGGACCCAGGATGGTGGCTACACCTTC
CASSWTQDGGYTF
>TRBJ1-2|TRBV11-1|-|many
TGTGCCAGCAGCTTAGCGTATTCGGGGGGCGCGGATGGCTACACCTTC
CASSLAYSGGADGYTF
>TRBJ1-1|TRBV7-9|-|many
TGTGCCAGCAGCTTAGAGAGGCTTGAAGCTTTCTTT
CASSLERLEAFF
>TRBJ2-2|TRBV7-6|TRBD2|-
TGTGCCAGCAGCTTACAAGCGGGGGTAACCGGGGAGCTGTTTTTT
CASSLQAGVTGELFF
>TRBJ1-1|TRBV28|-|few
TGTGCCAGCAGTAGCATAGGGGCCATTTCGACCAAAAACACTGAAGCTTTCTTT
CASSSIGAISTKNTEAFF
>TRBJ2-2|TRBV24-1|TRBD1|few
TGTGCCACCAGTGATCCCTCGGGACAGAGAACCGGGGAGCTGTTTTTT
CATSDPSGQRTGELFF
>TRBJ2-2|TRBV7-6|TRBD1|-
TGTGCCAGCAGCTTCCCAGGGACAGTGAACACCGGGGAGCTGTTTTTT
CASSFPGTVNTGELFF
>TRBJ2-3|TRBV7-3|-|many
TGTGCCAGCAGCTTAACGGGGCTCGGAGATACGCAGTATTTT
CASSLTGLGDTQYF
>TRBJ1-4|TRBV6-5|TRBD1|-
TGTGCCAGCAGTCTCCAGGGGGCTGAAAAACTGTTTTTT
CASSLQGAEKLFF
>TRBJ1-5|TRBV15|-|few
TGTGCCACCAGCAGGTCTGGGCGGGCCCAGCATTTT
CATSRSGRAQHF
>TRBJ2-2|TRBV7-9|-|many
TGTGCCAGCAGCTTAGCACGGGACTCCACCGGGGAGCTGTTTTTT
CASSLARDSTGELFF
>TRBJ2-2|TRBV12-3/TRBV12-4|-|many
TGTGCCAGCAGTGGATCACCCAGTGGGAACACCGGGGAGCTGTTTTTT
CASSGSPSGNTGELFF
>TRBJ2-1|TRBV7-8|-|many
TGTGCCAGCAGCTTAGAGGGGGGACCTAGCGGACCCTACAATGAGCAGTTCTTC
CASSLEGGPSGPYNEQFF
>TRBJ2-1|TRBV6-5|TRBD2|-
TGTGCCGGCAGTTACTCCCGAGCGGGACGCGAAATTCACGAGCAGTTCTTC
CAGSYSRAGREIHEQFF
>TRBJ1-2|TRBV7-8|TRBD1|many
TGTGCCAGCAGCTTAGCAAGGACAGGGGCGAACTATGGCTACACCTTC
CASSLARTGANYGYTF
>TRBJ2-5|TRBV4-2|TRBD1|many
TGTGCCAGCGGACAGGGTAGGGAGACCCAGTACTTC
CASGQGRETQYF
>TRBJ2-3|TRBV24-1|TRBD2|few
TGTGCCACCAGTGATTCGGGACTAGCGAGGGGAGATACGCAGTATTTT
CATSDSGLARGDTQYF
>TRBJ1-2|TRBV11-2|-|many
TGTGCCAGCAGCTCCCGACCCGGCAAGGCCGACGGCTACACCTTC
CASSSRPGKADGYTF
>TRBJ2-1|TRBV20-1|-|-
TGCAGTGCTAGCCTGGACTACAATGAGCAGTTCTTC
CSASLDYNEQFF
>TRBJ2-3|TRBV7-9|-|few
TGTGCCAGCAGCTCTGAGTTGATGGGCGATACGCAGTATTTT
CASSSELMGDTQYF
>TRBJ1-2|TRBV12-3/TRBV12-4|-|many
TGTGCCAGCAGTTTTTTCCCCAGGGATTTCTATGGCTACACCTTC
CASSFFPRDFYGYTF
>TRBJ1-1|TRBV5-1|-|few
TGCGCCAGCAGTGGACCAGATGAAGCTTTCTTT
CASSGPDEAFF
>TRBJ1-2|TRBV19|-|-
TGTGCCAGTAGTCCGCAGGGCTCCCCCGACTATGGCTACACCTTC
CASSPQGSPDYGYTF
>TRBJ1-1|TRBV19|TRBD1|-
TGTGCCACCAAGGAAAGGGGGCGAGGTGAAGCTTTCTTT
CATKERGRGEAFF
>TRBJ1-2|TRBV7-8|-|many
TGTGCCAGCAGCTTACAGGCAGGGGAAAACTATGGCTACACCTTC
CASSLQAGENYGYTF
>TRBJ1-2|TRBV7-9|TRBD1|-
TGTGTCAGCAGCTTAGCCACAGGGGGCGGCTATGGCTACACCTTC
CVSSLATGGGYGYTF
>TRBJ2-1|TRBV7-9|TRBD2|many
TGTGCCGGGTCGGGGGGGGATAGCGACAATGAGCAGTTCTTC
CAGSGGDSDNEQFF
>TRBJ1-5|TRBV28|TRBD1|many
TGTGCCAGCAGTGATGACAGGGGGATCGTTAATCAGCCCCAGCATTTT
CASSDDRGIVNQPQHF
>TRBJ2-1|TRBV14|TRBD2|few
TGTGCCAGCAGCACCTTAGCGGGGGCCGCCTACAATGAGCAGTTCTTC
CASSTLAGAAYNEQFF
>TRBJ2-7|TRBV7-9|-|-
TGTGCCAGCAGCTGGGTGGAGGGAACCTACGAGCAGTACTTC
CASSWVEGTYEQYF
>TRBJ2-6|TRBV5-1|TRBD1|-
TGCGCCAGCAGCCTGGACAGGGGTTCATCTGGGGCCAACGTCCTGACTTTC
CASSLDRGSSGANVLTF
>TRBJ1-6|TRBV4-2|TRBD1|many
TGTGCCAGCAGCCACACCGGGACAGGGAATTCACCCCTCCACTTT
CASSHTGTGNSPLHF
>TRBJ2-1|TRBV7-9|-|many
TGTGCCAGCAGCTCTGGACAGCTAAACCCTACTAACTCCTACAATGAGCAGTTCTTC
CASSSGQLNPTNSYNEQFF
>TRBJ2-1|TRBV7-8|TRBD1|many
TGTGCCAGCAGCCGGACAGGGTTCAATGAGCAGTTCTTC
CASSRTGFNEQFF
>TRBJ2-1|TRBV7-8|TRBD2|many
TGTGCCAGCAGCCCCGGGAGGTTCGGGCAGTTCTTC
CASSPGRFGQFF
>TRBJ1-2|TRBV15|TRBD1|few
TGTGCCACCAGCAGAGCGACAGGGATTAACTATGGCTACACCTTC
CATSRATGINYGYTF
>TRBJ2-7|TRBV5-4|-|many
TGTGCCAGCTCCCATGGGGGCGGAAAGATGGAGCAGTACTTC
CASSHGGGKMEQYF
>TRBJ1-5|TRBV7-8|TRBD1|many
TGTGCCAGCAGCTTAGGGCCCCGGGACAGGGGCCACCCCAGCAATCAGCCCCAGCATTTT
CASSLGPRDRGHPSNQPQHF
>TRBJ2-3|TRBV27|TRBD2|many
TGTGCCAGCAGACCTAGCGGGGTAATTTACACAGATACGCAGTATTTT
CASRPSGVIYTDTQYF
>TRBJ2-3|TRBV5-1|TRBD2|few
TGCGCCAGCAGTGACGGGGGGACAGATACGCAGTATTTT
CASSDGGTDTQYF
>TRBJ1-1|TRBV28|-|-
TGTGCCAGCAGGAGGGTCGAAGCTTTCTTT
CASRRVEAFF
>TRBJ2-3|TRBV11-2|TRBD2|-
TGTGCCAGCAGCTTAGGTTCGGGGGGGCAGTGGGATACGCAGTATTTT
CASSLGSGGQWDTQYF
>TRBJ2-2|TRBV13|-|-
TGTGCCAGCAGCTTACAGAGCCCGATATCCGGGGAGCTGTTTTTT
CASSLQSPISGELFF
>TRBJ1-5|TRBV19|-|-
TGTGCCAGTAGTATTCAGCTAGGCGGGATTTACGATCAGCCCCAGCATTTT
CASSIQLGGIYDQPQHF
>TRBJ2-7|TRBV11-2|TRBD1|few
TGTGCCAGCAGCTCAGGGTGGGACAGGGAAATCTACGAGCAGTACTTC
CASSSGWDREIYEQYF
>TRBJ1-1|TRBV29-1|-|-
TGCAGAGTTGAAGCCTGGCAGACCCACACCATGAACACTGTAGCTTTCTTT
CRVEAWQTHTMNTVAFF